This T cell receptor (beta chain) originates from a study of OX40 agonist ivuxolimab in advanced cancers. Study at large: People in dose escalation had one of these cancers: hepatocellular carcinoma, melanoma, renal cell or head and neck cancer.

Clones were sequenced by immunoSEQ multiplex PCR, and TCRdb holds only the in-frame ones, with some missing. The data hold about 38,000 clones, with 70% to 90% observed a single time. In regard to this clone: Its antigen is still unknown.

V lost 4 bases and J lost 6; bases outside the gene matches: 9. The germline gives CDR1 MNHEY, CDR2 SMNVEV (reference sequence). This CDR3 contains 15 residues. With autoimmune disease history or systemic immunosuppression, patients were excluded. General study points: Some nonresponders additionally presented with little normalized T-cell clonal expansion.

The J gene is TRBJ1-2, the V gene TRBV27, with 9 nucleotides matching TRBD1. Material: CD4+ or CD8+ T cells sorted from blood, obtained in a trial of the OX40 agonist ivuxolimab. The TCR was taken from an adult with an advanced solid tumor such as melanoma, head and neck, liver or kidney cancer. This chain's CDR3 is CASSSQDRGVNGYTF. CDR3 nucleotides: TGTGCCAGCAGTTCACAGGACAGGGGTGTTAATGGCTACACCTTC.